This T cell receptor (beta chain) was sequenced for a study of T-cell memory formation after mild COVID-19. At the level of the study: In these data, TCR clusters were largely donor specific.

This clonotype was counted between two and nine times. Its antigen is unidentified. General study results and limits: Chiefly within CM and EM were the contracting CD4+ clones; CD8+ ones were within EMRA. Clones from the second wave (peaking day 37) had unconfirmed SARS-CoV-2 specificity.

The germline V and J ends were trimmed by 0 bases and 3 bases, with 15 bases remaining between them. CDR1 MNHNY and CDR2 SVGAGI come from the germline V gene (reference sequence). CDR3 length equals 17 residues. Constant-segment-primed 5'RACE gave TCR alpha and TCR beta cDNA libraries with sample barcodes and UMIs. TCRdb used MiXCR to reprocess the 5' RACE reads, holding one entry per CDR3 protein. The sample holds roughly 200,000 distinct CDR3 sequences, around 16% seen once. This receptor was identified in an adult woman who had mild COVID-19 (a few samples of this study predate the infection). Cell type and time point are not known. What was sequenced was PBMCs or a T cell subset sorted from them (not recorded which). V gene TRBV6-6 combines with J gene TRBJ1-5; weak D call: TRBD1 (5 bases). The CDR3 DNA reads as TGTGCCAGCAGTTACTCGCATGCGGGGCCGGTCAATCAGCCCCAGCATTTT. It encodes CASSYSHAGPVNQPQHF.